The rows below give T cell receptor beta chains drawn from one sample of a study of CD8 T cells in ankylosing spondylitis. TCRdb redid the calling of the 5' RACE reads with MiXCR, one entry per CDR3 protein. The sample carries some 240,000 distinct CDR3 sequences, 15% to 20% recorded once. The sequenced material came from blood, either unsorted or a sorted T cell fraction (not recorded which). The source of these receptors is a male donor with ankylosing spondylitis or in good health (not recorded which). Both conserved end residues are trimmed from each CDR3. The order of the fields is V gene, J gene, CDR3 protein.

V gene: TRBV11-2; J gene: TRBJ2-1; CDR3 protein: ASSFSGIGYNEQF
V gene: TRBV6-5; J gene: TRBJ2-7; CDR3 protein: ASSYLARMSSYEQY
V gene: TRBV6-4; J gene: TRBJ2-5; CDR3 protein: ASRPSIQGAGETQY
V gene: TRBV5-1; J gene: TRBJ2-1; CDR3 protein: ASSRPLVADSYNEQF
V gene: TRBV12-3/TRBV12-4; J gene: TRBJ2-2; CDR3 protein: ASSLRGELF
V gene: TRBV2; J gene: TRBJ2-7; CDR3 protein: ASSELGKRYEQY
V gene: TRBV24-1; J gene: TRBJ2-2; CDR3 protein: ATSDLPGGELF
V gene: TRBV12-3/TRBV12-4; J gene: TRBJ1-1; CDR3 protein: ASSLGSVKAF
V gene: TRBV20-1; J gene: TRBJ2-3; CDR3 protein: SAREPPGLGSTDTQY
V gene: TRBV4-3; J gene: TRBJ2-1; CDR3 protein: ASSHDYYNEQF
V gene: TRBV30; J gene: TRBJ2-4; CDR3 protein: AWSRVENIQY
V gene: TRBV5-1; J gene: TRBJ2-7; CDR3 protein: ASSSKASSLTYEQY
V gene: TRBV18; J gene: TRBJ1-3; CDR3 protein: ASSPGAGRNTIY
V gene: TRBV6-5; J gene: TRBJ2-7; CDR3 protein: ASSYSAGVAYEQY
V gene: TRBV12-3/TRBV12-4; J gene: TRBJ2-7; CDR3 protein: ASRRALSEQY
V gene: TRBV6-1; J gene: TRBJ2-7; CDR3 protein: ASSHPGRPYEQY
V gene: TRBV5-1; J gene: TRBJ2-1; CDR3 protein: ASSTRLAGVYNEQF
V gene: TRBV5-1; J gene: TRBJ2-2; CDR3 protein: ASSTGDSFAGELF
V gene: TRBV10-2; J gene: TRBJ2-3; CDR3 protein: ASSTDTTSTDTQY
V gene: TRBV28; J gene: TRBJ2-5; CDR3 protein: ASSSTRTQGPQETQY
V gene: TRBV5-1; J gene: TRBJ2-7; CDR3 protein: ASSPRYLGGGQYEQY
V gene: TRBV5-1; J gene: TRBJ2-7; CDR3 protein: ASSLAHRSSYEQY
V gene: TRBV6-4; J gene: TRBJ2-3; CDR3 protein: ASREGGTDTQY
V gene: TRBV7-9; J gene: TRBJ2-2; CDR3 protein: ASSPVREPNTGELF
V gene: TRBV12-3/TRBV12-4; J gene: TRBJ2-1; CDR3 protein: ASSPTSGRGGEQF
V gene: TRBV28; J gene: TRBJ2-7; CDR3 protein: ASSFSPPLQGQASYEQY
V gene: TRBV20-1; J gene: TRBJ2-1; CDR3 protein: SAIRLAGAGNEQF
V gene: TRBV29-1; J gene: TRBJ2-1; CDR3 protein: SVESRDRPNEQF
V gene: TRBV4-2; J gene: TRBJ2-7; CDR3 protein: ASSQGTEQY
V gene: TRBV29-1; J gene: TRBJ2-2; CDR3 protein: SVVEAGTGELF
V gene: TRBV6-5; J gene: TRBJ1-5; CDR3 protein: ASSYGVNQPQH
V gene: TRBV9; J gene: TRBJ2-7; CDR3 protein: ASSVGEVNYEQY
V gene: TRBV27; J gene: TRBJ2-7; CDR3 protein: ASKDRESSYEQY
V gene: TRBV5-8; J gene: TRBJ2-4; CDR3 protein: ASSTGIAKNIQY
V gene: TRBV19; J gene: TRBJ2-3; CDR3 protein: ASRWDGTDTQY
V gene: TRBV6-5; J gene: TRBJ1-2; CDR3 protein: ASSYGSGNYGYT
V gene: TRBV20-1; J gene: TRBJ2-3; CDR3 protein: SAPGFGLAGGSTDTQY
V gene: TRBV6-5; J gene: TRBJ2-7; CDR3 protein: ASSYSKSGNYEQY
V gene: TRBV20-1; J gene: TRBJ2-1; CDR3 protein: SARDMGGSLNEQF
V gene: TRBV6-5; J gene: TRBJ2-1; CDR3 protein: ASSYSLRQTNEQF
V gene: TRBV29-1; J gene: TRBJ2-5; CDR3 protein: SVETGTSGRSGQTQY
V gene: TRBV5-1; J gene: TRBJ2-1; CDR3 protein: ASSKQF
V gene: TRBV20-1; J gene: TRBJ2-7; CDR3 protein: SARVAVYEQY
V gene: TRBV6-5; J gene: TRBJ1-2; CDR3 protein: ASSYFGDFYGYT
V gene: TRBV5-6; J gene: TRBJ2-2; CDR3 protein: ASSSERTSGIPGELF
V gene: TRBV29-1; J gene: TRBJ2-7; CDR3 protein: SGRYGYEQY
V gene: TRBV12-3/TRBV12-4; J gene: TRBJ2-1; CDR3 protein: ASSLGGEGYNEQF
V gene: TRBV20-1; J gene: TRBJ2-1; CDR3 protein: SATPSGTSHGEQF
V gene: TRBV5-1; J gene: TRBJ2-2; CDR3 protein: ASSVSRENTGELF
V gene: TRBV6-2/TRBV6-3; J gene: TRBJ1-1; CDR3 protein: ASSYDGLNTEAF
V gene: TRBV6-5; J gene: TRBJ2-1; CDR3 protein: ASSTLAAYTYNEQF
V gene: TRBV6-1; J gene: TRBJ1-2; CDR3 protein: ASSLYFGPGYT
V gene: TRBV29-1; J gene: TRBJ2-7; CDR3 protein: SVPGQGSYEQY
V gene: TRBV4-2; J gene: TRBJ2-7; CDR3 protein: ASSPRRGSGRDQDEQY
V gene: TRBV20-1; J gene: TRBJ2-7; CDR3 protein: SARLDSPGNYEQY
V gene: TRBV24-1; J gene: TRBJ1-1; CDR3 protein: ATRDGNTEAF
V gene: TRBV12-3/TRBV12-4; J gene: TRBJ2-7; CDR3 protein: ASTSGLVFEQY